This TCR beta chain stems from a study of breast tumors, draining lymph nodes, adjacent tissues. TCRdb redid the calling of the multiplex PCR reads with MiXCR, one entry per CDR3 protein. The data show about 63,000 distinct CDR3 sequences, with around 52% seen just once and roughly 19% held by the top ten. This clonotype was detected many times. Its target is unknown. J lost 3 bases, V lost 0 bases, and 2 bases had no gene match. Germline V lookup: CDR1 SGDLS, CDR2 YYNGEE. The CDR3 runs 15 residues. Study-level results: The lymph node origin of tumor T cells was framed as consistent with a hypothesis, not demonstrated. Tumor TCR diversity was below lymph nodes but above nontumor tissue.

Sequencing was carried out using breast tumor tissue. V gene TRBV9 combines with J gene TRBJ1-5, with 8 nucleotides matching TRBD1. This sequence originates from a female donor with breast cancer. Some clones in this sample may be carry-over from other donors' samples. The CDR3 loop reads CASSVAGGFNQPQHF. CDR3 DNA: TGTGCCAGCAGCGTAGCAGGGGGCTTCAATCAGCCCCAGCATTTT.